The clone carrying this T cell receptor (beta chain) was seen only a few times. TCRdb redid the calling of the 5' RACE reads with MiXCR, one entry per CDR3 protein. The sample carries hundreds of thousands of distinct CDR3 sequences, under 15% recorded once. The J segment lost 1 base and the V segment lost 4 bases, leaving 4 bases of the junction unmatched. Germline-derived CDR1 and CDR2 are GTSNPN and SVGIG (reference sequence). The CDR3 runs to 14 residues. This sample is drawn from a study of T cells after yellow fever vaccination. For the study at large: SMART-Seq v4 Ultra Low Input served to prepare low-cell-number fractions.

This specimen consisted of CD4+ T cells sorted from PBMCs, obtained 15 days after the yellow fever booster vaccination. The sequence was collected from a man younger than 35 who received the YFV17D yellow fever vaccine. The chain couples TRBV30 to TRBJ1-5; 7 bases match TRBD1. The CDR3 coding sequence is TGTGCCTGGAACAGGGGATCCAGCAATCAGCCCCAGCATTTT. Translating gives CAWNRGSSNQPQHF.